A selection of T cell receptor beta chains follows, all from one sample in a study of shared clonotypes between healthy human individuals. Produced via immunoSEQ multiplex PCR; TCRdb's table is partial and in-frame only. In the table there are some 470,000 clones, less than 80% of which are singletons. Input material: PBMCs. These receptors were collected from a woman aged 35 to 49 in good health. Some clones in this sample may be carry-over from other donors' samples. Each CDR3 is given with its conserved first and last residue. The D gene is left open where the match is weak. Expanded clones get a size class; other rows say once, few or many, or leave the size out.

j_call	v_call	clone_size	d_call	cdr3_aa	cdr3_nt
TRBJ2-2	TRBV7-9	-	-	CASSPSARGAGELFF	TGTGCCAGCAGCCCCTCCGCGCGAGGGGCCGGGGAGCTGTTTTTT
TRBJ2-1	TRBV4-3	-	TRBD2	CASSRAGASNEQFF	TGCGCCAGCAGCCGAGCGGGAGCGTCTAATGAGCAGTTCTTC
TRBJ2-5	TRBV27	-	TRBD2	CASSYLSGRETQYF	TGTGCCAGCAGCTACCTTAGCGGGAGAGAGACCCAGTACTTC
TRBJ2-4	TRBV5-1	many	-	CASSLDSNGIQYF	TGCGCCAGCAGCTTGGACAGCAATGGCATTCAGTACTTC
TRBJ2-3	TRBV5-1	once	-	CASSLGQKADTQYF	TGCGCCAGCAGCTTGGGGCAGAAAGCAGATACGCAGTATTTT
TRBJ2-4	TRBV18	-	TRBD1	CASSPGTGVLLIKNIQYF	TGTGCCAGCTCGCCAGGGACAGGGGTACTCCTCATCAAAAACATTCAGTACTTC
TRBJ2-1	TRBV7-6	-	-	CASSLVHLRVPTDFNEQFF	TGTGCCAGCAGCTTAGTTCATCTTCGGGTCCCCACAGACTTCAATGAGCAGTTCTTC
TRBJ2-5	TRBV28	-	TRBD2	CASGLAGYQETQYF	TGTGCCAGCGGTCTAGCGGGGTACCAAGAGACCCAGTACTTC
TRBJ2-1	TRBV9	few	TRBD2	CASSVGAGDNEQFF	TGTGCCAGCAGCGTAGGAGCGGGAGACAATGAGCAGTTCTTC
TRBJ2-1	TRBV7-9	-	-	CASSLTDSYNEQFF	TGTGCCAGCAGCTTAACGGACAGCTACAATGAGCAGTTCTTC
TRBJ1-4	TRBV10-2	few	-	CASSESGQGGEKLFF	TGCGCCAGCAGTGAGTCGGGGCAGGGAGGCGAAAAACTGTTTTTT
TRBJ1-1	TRBV7-8	-	TRBD1	CASSLGQSSTEAFF	TGTGCCAGCAGCTTGGGACAGTCGAGCACTGAAGCTTTCTTT
TRBJ2-1	TRBV5-1	few	-	CASSFNYFNEQFF	TGCGCCAGCAGCTTTAACTATTTCAATGAGCAGTTCTTC
TRBJ2-7	TRBV6-1	-	-	CASTETSAYEQYF	TGTGCCAGCACCGAAACTAGTGCCTACGAGCAGTACTTC